This T cell receptor (beta chain) was captured by sequencing in a study of neoadjuvant anti-PD-1 for oral cavity cancer. The length of the CDR3 is 17 residues. Trimming shortened V by 3 bases and J by 5 bases, and 22 bases separated the two germline ends. CDR1 and CDR2 (germline): KGHSH, LQKENI. The repertoire was sequenced with immunoSEQ multiplex PCR; TCRdb's copy has only in-frame clones and lacks some. The sample contains approximately 7,800 clones, approximately 61% of which appear only once. Regarding this clone: The target antigen is unknown.

Stated time point: after neoadjuvant nivolumab, at surgical resection. Stage II-IVA oral cavity squamous cell carcinoma was new and untreated by systemic or radiation therapy. Patients had HPV-negative, locally advanced oral cavity squamous cell carcinoma. General study findings and limits: Only three patients per response group were TCR-analyzed; validation needed.

The receptor was isolated from a person aged 35-79 years with oral cavity squamous cell carcinoma. This sequence joins TRBV18 and TRBJ1-1, with D maybe TRBD1 (5 bases). The sequencing here drew on PBMCs, taken after nivolumab (anti-PD-1) treatment. CDR3 nucleotides: TGTGCCAGCTCACCGTCGTGGGGGATAGGGGTGGGGACTGAAGCTTTCTTT. Translating it yields CASSPSWGIGVGTEAFF.